This is a list of T cell receptor beta chains from one sample in a study of early T cells in non-severe SARS-CoV-2 infection. MiXCR, applied by TCRdb to the 5' RACE reads, yields one record per CDR3 protein. The sample has 100,000 to 130,000 distinct CDR3 sequences; 9.5% to 13% are singletons. The sample comprised whole blood. Receptors were obtained from an adult who was a healthcare worker with PCR-confirmed SARS-CoV-2 infection or an uninfected control (not recorded which). Both conserved end residues are part of each CDR3. The order of the fields is CDR3 length, V gene, D gene, J gene, clone size, CDR3 protein, CDR3 DNA. D genes are given only for firm matches. Clone size is stated in some rows and not others, as once, few, many or a class when expanded.

>19|TRBV6-6|TRBD1|TRBJ1-1|-
CASRTSWDRVGTMNTEAFF
TGTGCCAGCAGAACCTCCTGGGACAGGGTCGGGACGATGAACACTGAAGCTTTCTTT
>12|TRBV10-3|-|TRBJ2-6|many
CAIEGGANVLTF
TGTGCCATCGAGGGTGGGGCCAACGTCCTGACTTTC
>14|TRBV7-9|-|TRBJ2-7|many
CASSFSALTYEQYF
TGTGCCAGCAGTTTCTCGGCTCTTACCTACGAGCAGTACTTC
>12|TRBV7-8|-|TRBJ1-1|many
CASSLRTDEAFF
TGTGCCAGCAGCTTAAGGACAGATGAAGCTTTCTTT
>15|TRBV27|-|TRBJ1-4|few
CASSLGRGVGEKLFF
TGTGCCAGCAGTTTAGGAAGGGGAGTAGGGGAAAAACTGTTTTTT
>13|TRBV4-1|-|TRBJ1-6|few
CASSQDAGAPLHF
TGCGCCAGCAGCCAAGATGCCGGGGCACCCCTCCACTTT
>14|TRBV2|-|TRBJ1-5|-
CASSDKRGNQPQHF
TGTGCCAGCAGTGATAAACGGGGCAATCAGCCCCAGCATTTT
>17|TRBV29-1|TRBD2|TRBJ2-3|-
CSVEDLVAGGVTDTQYF
TGCAGCGTTGAAGATCTGGTAGCGGGAGGAGTGACAGATACGCAGTATTTT
>13|TRBV6-5|TRBD1|TRBJ1-4|-
CASSPGQGGKLFF
TGTGCCAGCAGTCCGGGACAGGGGGGAAAACTGTTTTTT
>13|TRBV30|-|TRBJ1-2|few
CAWSIILNYGYTF
TGTGCCTGGAGTATAATACTAAACTATGGCTACACCTTC
>14|TRBV5-1|-|TRBJ2-5|many
CASARGGGVETQYF
TGCGCCAGCGCCAGGGGAGGGGGCGTAGAGACCCAGTACTTC
>14|TRBV9|-|TRBJ2-5|many
CASSAGVAQETQYF
TGTGCCAGCAGCGCAGGGGTAGCGCAAGAGACCCAGTACTTC
>13|TRBV12-3/TRBV12-4|TRBD2|TRBJ2-7|-
CASGTSRSYEQYF
TGTGCCAGTGGGACTAGCAGAAGTTACGAGCAGTACTTC
>16|TRBV7-2|TRBD1|TRBJ2-1|-
CASSLRAGGLYNEQFF
TGTGCCAGCAGCTTACGGGCAGGGGGCCTCTACAATGAGCAGTTCTTC
>15|TRBV12-3/TRBV12-4|-|TRBJ1-3|many
CASSLQGSSGNTIYF
TGTGCCAGCAGTTTACAGGGAAGCTCTGGAAACACCATATATTTT
>15|TRBV2|-|TRBJ2-7|-
CASSESWGKEYEQYF
TGTGCCAGCAGTGAAAGTTGGGGGAAAGAGTACGAGCAGTACTTC
>13|TRBV27|-|TRBJ2-2|-
CASSMHYTGEPFF
TGTGCCAGCAGCATGCACTACACCGGGGAGCCGTTTTTT
>11|TRBV29-1|-|TRBJ1-2|-
CSVGQNYGYTF
TGCAGCGTTGGGCAGAACTATGGCTACACCTTC
>15|TRBV10-3|-|TRBJ2-2|few
CAISTGPGDTGELFF
TGTGCCATCAGTACGGGCCCGGGGGACACCGGGGAGCTGTTTTTT
>15|TRBV7-2|TRBD1|TRBJ2-7|few
CASSLAPGQGSEQYF
TGTGCCAGCAGCTTAGCTCCGGGACAGGGAAGCGAGCAGTACTTC
>14|TRBV6-1|TRBD1|TRBJ2-7|-
CASVRDREYYEQYF
TGTGCCAGCGTCCGGGACAGGGAATACTACGAGCAGTACTTC
>16|TRBV6-2/TRBV6-3|TRBD2|TRBJ2-7|-
CASSCEREDRSYEQYF
TGTGCCAGCAGCTGCGAGCGGGAAGACAGATCCTACGAGCAGTACTTC
>14|TRBV6-5|TRBD1|TRBJ1-5|-
CASSSLQGRQPQHF
TGTGCCAGCAGTTCACTACAGGGGCGGCAGCCCCAGCATTTT
>14|TRBV20-1|-|TRBJ1-1|few
CSAYRASLNTEAFF
TGCAGTGCCTACCGGGCGAGTCTGAACACTGAAGCTTTCTTT
>12|TRBV28|-|TRBJ2-1|-
CASSSRVREQFF
TGTGCCAGCAGTAGCAGGGTTCGTGAGCAGTTCTTC
>16|TRBV3-1|-|TRBJ2-5|many
CASSPRPNYGTETQYF
TGTGCCAGCAGCCCGCGCCCTAATTACGGGACGGAGACCCAGTACTTC
>14|TRBV10-3|-|TRBJ2-7|few
CAISESSSAYEQYF
TGTGCCATCAGTGAGTCGTCTAGCGCCTACGAGCAGTACTTC
>15|TRBV12-3/TRBV12-4|-|TRBJ1-1|-
CASSLNEGLNTEAFF
TGTGCCAGCAGTTTAAATGAGGGATTGAACACTGAAGCTTTCTTT
>15|TRBV28|-|TRBJ2-5|-
CASSLCCNSQETQYF
TGTGCCAGCAGTTTATGCTGTAACAGTCAAGAGACCCAGTACTTC
>14|TRBV12-3/TRBV12-4|-|TRBJ2-1|few
CASSLDGGPNEQFF
TGTGCCAGCAGCCTAGATGGGGGCCCCAATGAGCAGTTCTTC
>15|TRBV12-3/TRBV12-4|-|TRBJ2-5|-
CASSPFRERAETQYF
TGTGCCAGCAGTCCCTTCAGGGAAAGAGCTGAGACCCAGTACTTC
>13|TRBV3-1|-|TRBJ1-2|-
CASSQEYNYGYTF
TGTGCCAGCAGCCAAGAATATAACTATGGCTACACCTTC
>13|TRBV20-1|-|TRBJ1-5|-
CSAPLGVNQPQHF
TGCAGTGCTCCCTTAGGGGTCAATCAGCCCCAGCATTTT
>19|TRBV7-9|-|TRBJ2-5|few
CASSPRRTVPLRGQETQYF
TGTGCCAGCAGCCCGAGGCGGACAGTCCCCCTACGGGGCCAAGAGACCCAGTACTTC
>14|TRBV5-1|TRBD1|TRBJ1-2|few
CASSLAWTGDGYTF
TGCGCCAGCAGCTTGGCCTGGACAGGGGACGGCTACACCTTC
>18|TRBV5-1|TRBD2|TRBJ2-3|-
CASSLFPATGGPSDTQYF
TGCGCCAGCAGCTTGTTCCCGGCAACGGGGGGGCCGTCAGATACGCAGTATTTT
>19|TRBV5-1|-|TRBJ1-4|many
CASSRAVGPSSATNEKLFF
TGCGCCAGCAGCCGGGCGGTCGGGCCCTCCTCCGCAACTAATGAAAAACTGTTTTTT
>20|TRBV7-3|TRBD1|TRBJ2-7|-
CASSLSAGQGATLSSYEQYF
TGTGCCAGCAGCTTATCCGCGGGACAGGGGGCCACTCTGAGCTCCTACGAGCAGTACTTC
>14|TRBV5-1|TRBD1|TRBJ2-1|many
CASSSGTVNNEQFF
TGCGCCAGCAGTTCCGGGACAGTTAACAATGAGCAGTTCTTC
>13|TRBV7-3|TRBD1|TRBJ2-1|many
CASSPEGDREVFF
TGTGCCAGCAGCCCCGAGGGGGACAGGGAGGTGTTCTTC
>14|TRBV12-5|-|TRBJ2-1|-
CASGLVLGVHEQFF
TGTGCTAGTGGTTTGGTACTGGGGGTTCATGAGCAGTTCTTC
>14|TRBV5-5|-|TRBJ1-6|many
CASSLDRGGSPLHF
TGTGCCAGCAGCTTGGATAGGGGCGGTTCACCCCTCCACTTT
>12|TRBV3-1|-|TRBJ1-2|-
CASSQGNYGYTF
TGTGCCAGCAGCCAGGGGAACTATGGCTACACCTTC
>13|TRBV10-2|-|TRBJ1-4|-
CASRGRGREKLFF
TGCGCCAGCAGAGGAAGGGGAAGGGAAAAACTGTTTTTT
>11|TRBV29-1|-|TRBJ1-2|-
CSVGQDYGYTF
TGCAGCGTTGGACAGGACTATGGCTACACCTTC
>15|TRBV7-9|TRBD2|TRBJ2-4|many
CASSLSGASKNIQYF
TGTGCCAGCAGCTTAAGCGGGGCGTCCAAAAACATTCAGTACTTC
>12|TRBV25-1|-|TRBJ2-4|many
CASATGINIQYF
TGTGCCAGCGCCACCGGGATAAACATTCAGTACTTC
>15|TRBV29-1|-|TRBJ1-1|few
CSVGGLRGGNTEAFF
TGCAGCGTAGGAGGCCTTCGGGGAGGGAACACTGAAGCTTTCTTT
>18|TRBV5-1|TRBD2|TRBJ2-1|few
CASSSGLAGVGSYNEQFF
TGCGCCAGCAGCTCGGGACTAGCGGGGGTAGGCTCCTACAATGAGCAGTTCTTC
>18|TRBV4-1|TRBD1|TRBJ1-5|-
CASSQEIGGQGNNQPQHF
TGCGCCAGCAGCCAAGAGATCGGCGGACAGGGAAACAATCAGCCCCAGCATTTT